This T cell receptor (beta chain) was profiled in a study of CD8 T cells in ankylosing spondylitis. Study-level results: Matched ankylosing spondylitis synovial fluid reportedly contained a significantly enriched population of disease-linked clones. Clones linked to the disease showed a CD8+ phenotype. They occurred at relatively low frequencies in peripheral blood. In ankylosing spondylitis blood, a motif of about 8 highly homologous TCR beta variants appeared characteristic.

This clonotype occurred a few times. Its antigen is currently unknown. Construction of TCR beta libraries was performed using quantitative 5'-RACE with molecular barcodes. Using its own MiXCR run on the 5' RACE reads, TCRdb lists one record per CDR3 protein. The repertoire holds some 37,000 distinct CDR3 sequences, with 11% as singletons. The TCR was taken from a male donor with ankylosing spondylitis. The material sequenced was synovial fluid, either unsorted or a sorted T cell fraction (not recorded which).

CDR3 loop: CSAIHRGYEQYF. The CDR3 DNA follows: TGCAGTGCTATTCACAGGGGCTACGAGCAGTACTTC. The chain joins TRBV20-1 to TRBJ2-7, with 7 bases matching TRBD1. Germline-derived CDR1 and CDR2 are DFQATT and SNEGSKA (reference sequence). V shed 4 bases, J shed 3 bases, and the junction held 3 bases outside the gene matches. The CDR3 sequence is 12 residues long.